One sample yielded the 2 T cell receptor beta chains listed below, sequenced in a study of cytomegalovirus exposure and HLA in healthy donors. The PCR ran on 60 Vbeta and 13 Jbeta primers. The data were produced by immunoSEQ multiplex PCR, yet TCRdb's version contains in-frame clones alone and is incomplete. In the table there are 95,000 to 100,000 clones, approximately 75% of which are singletons. Material: PBMCs. The source of these receptors is a woman aged 40 to 50 in good health and CMV-seronegative.

The chain combines TRBV9 with TRBJ2-3; 11 bases match TRBD2. J gave up 5 bases and V 4 bases, and 9 bases lay outside the gene matches. CDR1 and CDR2 from the germline V gene are SGDLS and YYNGEE. The CDR3 extends over 16 amino acids. CDR3 protein: CASSSALAGVGDTQYF. CDR3 bases: TGTGCCAGCAGCTCCGCACTAGCGGGAGTTGGAGATACGCAGTATTTT.

The chain uses TRBV28 and TRBJ1-1, with D unresolved. Germline assignment: CDR1 MDHEN and CDR2 SYDVKM. The CDR3 length is 14 residues. V gave up 6 bases and J gave up 7 bases, with 18 bases separating them. The CDR3 DNA is TGTGCCAGCAGCCAATGGGAGGGCCGCCGTGAAGCTTTCTTT. Protein: CASSQWEGRREAFF.